Below, 17 T cell receptor beta chains from the same sample are listed, as sequenced in a study of cytomegalovirus exposure and HLA in healthy donors. The PCR contained 60 Vbeta and 13 Jbeta primers. Produced via immunoSEQ multiplex PCR; TCRdb's table is partial and in-frame only. The repertoire consists of 85,000 to 100,000 clones, with around 74% occurring once and the leading ten covering around 7.3%. Sequences were obtained from PBMCs. The source of these receptors is a man aged 50-59 years in good health and CMV-seropositive.

V is TRBV19 and J is TRBJ2-7, with 13 bases aligning to TRBD2. Per germline, CDR1 LNHDA and CDR2 SQIVND (reference sequence). The CDR3 totals 17 residues. The V gene end was trimmed by 6 bases and the J gene end by 0 bases; junction bases not matched to a gene: 8. This CDR3 reads CASSTGTSGVFSYEQYF. In DNA, the CDR3 is TGTGCCAGTAGCACCGGGACTAGCGGGGTGTTCTCCTACGAGCAGTACTTC. Full variable domain (missing parts from reference TRBV19 and TRBJ2-7): DGGITQSPKYLFRKEGQNVTLSCEQNLNHDAMYWYRQDPGQGLRLIYYSQIVNDFQKGDIAEGYSVSREKKESFPLTVTSAQKNPTAFYLCASSTGTSGVFSYEQYFGPGTRLTVT.

This rearrangement joins TRBV7-2 to TRBJ2-5; 7 positions match TRBD1. CDR1 and CDR2 from the germline V gene are SGHTA and FQGNSA. The CDR3 contains 14 residues. Trimming cost V 6 bases and J 0 bases; bases outside gene matches: 4. This chain's CDR3 is CASSRGQNQETQYF. The DNA of the CDR3 is TGTGCCAGCAGTAGGGGACAGAACCAAGAGACCCAGTACTTC.

This chain links TRBV7-2 with TRBJ2-3, with 7 nucleotides matching TRBD2. The CDR3 has 13 amino acids. The V segment lost 5 bases and the J segment 4 bases; nucleotides outside the gene matches: 3. Germline CDR1 is SGHTA and CDR2 is FQGNSA. The CDR3 nucleotides read TGTGCCAGCAGCCCCGGGGGGTCAGATACGCAGTATTTT. It codes for CASSPGGSDTQYF.

This chain connects TRBV27 to TRBJ2-7; TRBD1 matches at 10 bases. The CDR3 length is 17 residues. CDR1 and CDR2 from the germline V gene are MNHEY and SMNVEV (reference sequence). Germline trimming cut 6 bases from V and 1 base from J; bases unmatched to any gene: 12. The CDR3 here is CASRFGPPGQGSYEQYF. DNA for the CDR3: TGTGCCAGCAGGTTCGGTCCCCCGGGACAGGGGTCCTACGAGCAGTACTTC.

V usage is TRBV19 and J usage is TRBJ1-2, with 8 nucleotides matching TRBD1. Germline CDR1 reads LNHDA; CDR2 reads SQIVND (reference sequence). The CDR3 loop spans 12 amino acids. V lost 6 bases and J lost 8; bases outside the gene matches: 5. The CDR3 reads CASRDRVGGYTF. The CDR3 DNA follows: TGTGCCAGTAGGGACAGGGTCGGCGGCTACACCTTC. Full variable domain (remainder filled in from reference TRBV19 and TRBJ1-2): DGGITQSPKYLFRKEGQNVTLSCEQNLNHDAMYWYRQDPGQGLRLIYYSQIVNDFQKGDIAEGYSVSREKKESFPLTVTSAQKNPTAFYLCASRDRVGGYTFGSGTRLTVV.

The chain has TRBV12-5 and TRBJ1-1; D is possibly TRBD1 (5 bases). The V end lost 5 bases, the J end lost 6 bases, and 13 bases lay between the germline ends. The germline CDR1 and CDR2 sequences are LGHNT and FRNRAP. The CDR3 is 13 amino acids. CDR3 DNA sequence: TGTGCTAGTGGTCTGATTACAGGTTCTGAAGCTTTCTTT. It translates to CASGLITGSEAFF. The variable domain in full, with the rest retrieved from reference TRBV12-5 and TRBJ1-1, is DARVTQTPRHKVTEMGQEVTMRCQPILGHNTVFWYRQTMMQGLELLAYFRNRAPLDDSGMPKDRFSAEMPDATLATLKIQPSEPRDSAVYFCASGLITGSEAFFGQGTRLTVV.

In the case of this clone: The junction differs from germline at one of its ends, possibly a read error. The gene calls are TRBV30 and TRBJ1-6, with a possible D match to TRBD1 (6 bases). Germline V gene sequence: CDR1 GTSNPN, CDR2 SVGIG (reference sequence). The CDR3 runs 15 residues. Written as DNA, the CDR3 is TGTGCCTGGAGCCAGGGGTCAAGCTATAATTCACCCATCAACTTT. It codes for CAWSQGSSYNSPINF. The full variable domain, rest sourced from reference TRBV30 and TRBJ1-6, is SQTIHQWPATLVQPVGSPLSLECTVEGTSNPNLYWYRQAAGRGLQLLFYSVGIGQISSEVPQNLSASRPQDRQFILSSKKLLLSDSGFYLCAWSQGSSYNSPINFGNGTRLTVT.

The chain employs TRBV19 and TRBJ1-1; no clear D gene. V dropped 3 bases and J dropped 1 base, with 9 bases sitting between them. Looked up from germline, CDR1 is LNHDA and CDR2 is SQIVND (reference sequence). This CDR3 is built from 14 residues. CDR3 in DNA: TGTGCCAGTAGTATGCTCGCGGGGAACACTGAAGCTTTCTTT. Translating it yields CASSMLAGNTEAFF.

CDR3: CASSFGGVTEAFF. CDR3 bases: TGTGCCAGCAGCTTCGGGGGGGTCACTGAAGCTTTCTTT. The chain couples TRBV7-3 to TRBJ1-1; D perhaps matches TRBD1 (5 bases). The CDR3 contains 13 residues. Germline CDR1 SGHTA, CDR2 FQGTGA. Trimming stripped 3 bases from V and 4 bases from J, with 9 bases between.

The rearrangement links TRBV5-4 to TRBJ1-2; D is uncertain. Trimming shortened V by 4 bases and J by 5 bases, and 12 bases separated the two germline ends. Germline lookup yields CDR1 SGHNT and CDR2 YYREEE (reference sequence). This CDR3 region has 13 residues. The CDR3 region has the DNA TGTGCCAGCAGCCCCACAGACGAGTATGGCTACACCTTC. Translating gives CASSPTDEYGYTF.

The chain has TRBV30 and TRBJ1-4; the match to TRBD1 covers 7 bases. V lost 1 base to trimming and J lost 4 bases; unmatched junction nucleotides: 6. The CDR3 length is 15 residues. Germline lookup yields CDR1 GTSNPN and CDR2 SVGIG (reference sequence). As DNA, the CDR3 is TGTGCCTGGAGTGACCGACAGGGCCATAATGAAAAACTGTTTTTT. It specifies CAWSDRQGHNEKLFF.

J is TRBJ2-3 and V is TRBV30, with D tentatively TRBD2 (5 bases). The germline V and J ends were trimmed by 4 bases and 3 bases, with 8 bases remaining between them. Germline V gene data show CDR1 as GTSNPN and CDR2 as SVGIG (reference sequence). The CDR3 totals 12 residues. CDR3 DNA: TGTGCCTGGACTCGAGGGACAGATACGCAGTATTTT. It translates to CAWTRGTDTQYF.

The rearrangement uses TRBV30 and TRBJ1-1; maybe TRBD1 (5 bases). CDR1 and CDR2 from the germline V gene are GTSNPN and SVGIG (reference sequence). The CDR3 has 12 amino acids. The V and J ends lost 1 base and 5 bases respectively, with 8 bases between them. Here the CDR3 DNA reads TGTGCCTGGAGTGCGGGGGGGACTGAAGCTTTCTTT. Translating gives CAWSAGGTEAFF.

This chain links TRBV30 with TRBJ2-7; 15 bases fit TRBD2. The CDR3 has 16 amino acids. Germline V gives CDR1 GTSNPN, CDR2 SVGIG (reference sequence). V dropped 1 base and J dropped 6; count of bases not matched to a gene: 7. This CDR3 reads CAWSAYAGLAGGEQYF. The CDR3 coding sequence is TGTGCCTGGAGTGCTTACGCGGGACTAGCGGGGGGCGAGCAGTACTTC. The whole variable domain, remainder taken from reference TRBV30 and TRBJ2-7, is SQTIHQWPATLVQPVGSPLSLECTVEGTSNPNLYWYRQAAGRGLQLLFYSVGIGQISSEVPQNLSASRPQDRQFILSSKKLLLSDSGFYLCAWSAYAGLAGGEQYFGPGTRLTVT.

This CDR3 is CASSLGQGLTNEKLFF. The DNA for the CDR3 is TGTGCCAGCAGCTTGGGACAGGGACTAACTAATGAAAAACTGTTTTTT. This chain links TRBV7-2 with TRBJ1-4, with 9 bases lining up with TRBD1. The germline V gene encodes CDR1 SGHTA and CDR2 FQGNSA. The CDR3 spans 16 residues. Trimming took 3 bases from V and 1 from J; bases not matched to a gene: 3.

The rearrangement joins TRBV27 to TRBJ2-1, with 8 bases fitting TRBD2. This CDR3 region has 16 residues. The germline V gene encodes CDR1 MNHEY and CDR2 SMNVEV (reference sequence). The junction had 8 bases not matched to a gene; V was cut back by 7 bases and J by 0 bases. The chain's CDR3 is CASITFAGGSYNEQFF. For the CDR3, the DNA is TGTGCCAGCATTACCTTTGCGGGGGGCTCCTACAATGAGCAGTTCTTC.

The chain joins TRBV19 to TRBJ1-2; 8 positions agree with TRBD1. CDR3 length: 15 residues. Germline values: CDR1 LNHDA, CDR2 SQIVND (reference sequence). J was trimmed by 4 bases and V by 0 bases; bases with no gene match: 4. CDR3 loop: CASSIDRGRGYGYTF. CDR3 bases: TGTGCCAGTAGTATAGACAGGGGGCGCGGCTATGGCTACACCTTC.